The sequence of this T cell receptor (beta chain) was determined in a study of response to subunit inactivated influenza vaccine. Germline CDR1 and CDR2: SGHTA and FQGNSA. CDR3 size: 13 residues. Trimming shortened V by 7 bases and J by 3 bases, and 12 bases separated the two germline ends. TCRdb reprocessed the RT-PCR reads via MiXCR and lists one record per CDR3 protein. The data show about 540,000 distinct CDR3 sequences, around 25% seen once. These data are also associated with another study on T cells expressing NK-cell markers. That publication notes: Researchers built TCR beta cDNA using 5'RACE template switching with UMIs. Sorted CD3+CD56+NKG2C+, CD3+CD56+NKG2C- and CD3+CD56-NKG2C+ T-cell subsets were beta-chain profiled. Serological testing identified seven of the eight sequenced donors as HCMV-seropositive and one as seronegative.

The source material was CD4+ T cells sorted from PBMCs, sampled about 13 days after vaccination. The V and J genes are TRBV7-2 and TRBJ1-1; D is perhaps TRBD1 (5 bases). This clonotype was sampled from a man aged 45 to 65 who received an inactivated influenza vaccine. As DNA, the CDR3 is TGTGCCAGCAAGACAGTGGGGGACACTGAAGCTTTCTTT. This sequence encodes CASKTVGDTEAFF. The full variable domain, completed using reference TRBV7-2 and TRBJ1-1, is GAGVSQSPSNKVTEKGKDVELRCDPISGHTALYWYRQSLGQGLEFLIYFQGNSAPDKSGLPSDRFSAERTGGSVSTLTIQRTQQEDSAVYLCASKTVGDTEAFFGQGTRLTVV.